The 19 T cell receptor beta chains reported below all come from one sample, sequenced in a study of shared clonotypes between healthy human individuals. Clones were read by immunoSEQ multiplex PCR, and TCRdb kept only the in-frame ones, dropping some. The table records over a million clones, around 78% of them present only once. Sequencing was performed on memory CD4+ T cells from PBMCs. Subset given: CD45RA-negative fraction. Source of these receptors: a man aged 18-30 years in good health. Some clones in this sample may be carry-over from other donors' samples.

The chain links TRBV7-3 to TRBJ2-1; D is ambiguous. The V and J ends lost 2 bases and 9 bases respectively, with 14 bases between them. The CDR3 consists of 14 residues. In germline, CDR1 is SGHTA, CDR2 FQGTGA. Written as DNA, the CDR3 is TGTGCCAGCAGCTTACAGCATCTGCTGGGTGAGCAGTTCTTC. As protein: CASSLQHLLGEQFF.

This clone was detected once. This CDR3 is CSGQLLDTQYF. CDR3 coding DNA: TGCAGTGGACAACTGTTAGATACGCAGTATTTT. The rearrangement uses TRBV20-1 and TRBJ2-3; the D is unclear. Germline assignment: CDR1 DFQATT and CDR2 SNEGSKA (reference sequence). This CDR3 contains 11 residues. V lost 7 bases and J lost 5, with 10 bases in between.

V usage is TRBV19 and J usage is TRBJ2-2; D may be TRBD2 (5 bases). The CDR3 totals 15 residues. In germline, CDR1 is LNHDA, CDR2 SQIVND (reference sequence). V was pared by 3 bases and J by 7 bases, with 15 bases between. CDR3 sequence reads: CASSIEGRSVGELFF. The CDR3 bases are TGTGCCAGTAGTATCGAGGGCAGGTCAGTCGGGGAGCTGTTTTTT.

V usage is TRBV4-1 and J usage is TRBJ1-1; the D is unclear. Trimming removed 0 bases from V and 4 bases from J, with 6 bases in between. Germline lookup yields CDR1 MGHRA and CDR2 YSYEKL. The CDR3 runs to 13 residues. Here the CDR3 reads CASSQDAGTEAFF. The CDR3 nucleotides are TGCGCCAGCAGCCAAGATGCCGGCACTGAAGCTTTCTTT.

For this clone: A much bigger clone sits one base away, suggesting this may be a read error. The same CDR3 also results from other DNA sequences found in this sample. The genes are TRBV30 and TRBJ2-3; no reliable D call. There are 11 residues in the CDR3. V shed 3 bases and J shed 3 bases, with 4 bases lying between them. The V gene's germline CDR1 is GTSNPN and CDR2 SVGIG (reference sequence). The CDR3 here is CAWSGTDTQYF. For the CDR3, the DNA is TGTGCCTGGAGCGGTACAGATACGCAGTATTTT.

This rearrangement joins TRBV5-8 to TRBJ2-6; 11 nucleotides line up with TRBD1. After removal of 4 bases from V and 4 bases from J, the junction contained 10 bases not matched to a gene. Germline-derived CDR1 and CDR2 are SGHTS and YDEGEE. The CDR3 extends over 18 amino acids. DNA for the CDR3: TGTGCCAGCAGCATAGGGACAGGGGGTACGGCGGGGGCCAACGTCCTGACTTTC. Residues: CASSIGTGGTAGANVLTF. Based on the CDR3 plus reference TRBV5-8 and TRBJ2-6, the full variable domain is EAGVTQSPTHLIKTRGQQATLRCSPISGHTSVYWYQQALGLGLQFLLWYDEGEERNRGNFPPRFSGRQFPNYSSELNVNALELEDSALYLCASSIGTGGTAGANVLTFGAGSRLTVL.

This clone came up once. V usage is TRBV28 and J usage is TRBJ2-3, with TRBD2 as a possible D gene (6 bases). V lost 7 bases to trimming and J lost 9 bases, with 23 bases between them. This CDR3 is built from 15 residues. Germline V gives CDR1 MDHEN, CDR2 SYDVKM. CDR3 sequence reads: CASTPIRRGIGTQYF. Written as DNA, the CDR3 is TGTGCCAGCACCCCAATTCGTCGGGGGATTGGGACGCAGTATTTT.

The sample holds a few counts of this clone. This chain connects TRBV6-5 to TRBJ2-5, with TRBD1 matching 7 bases. V was clipped by 2 bases and J by 1 base; unmatched bases: 4. This CDR3 contains 15 residues. Germline V gene sequence: CDR1 MNHEY, CDR2 SVGAGI. The CDR3 loop is CASSYDRDPQETQYF. CDR3 nucleotide sequence: TGTGCCAGCAGTTACGACAGGGACCCCCAAGAGACCCAGTACTTC.

This clone was picked up many times. Other nucleotide sequences in the sample specify the same CDR3. The rearrangement uses TRBV2 and TRBJ2-3; D is unresolved. The V and J ends lost 4 bases and 5 bases respectively, with 4 bases between them. Germline-derived CDR1 and CDR2 are SNHLY and FYNNEI. The CDR3 spans 11 residues. CDR3 protein: CASSAVDTQYF. The CDR3 region has the DNA TGTGCCAGCAGTGCGGTAGATACGCAGTATTTT.

J is TRBJ2-3 and V is TRBV4-2; TRBD2 aligns across 15 bases. The J segment lost 3 bases and the V segment lost 3 bases, leaving 7 bases of the junction unmatched. CDR3 length: 18 residues. Germline values: CDR1 LGHNA, CDR2 YNFKEQ. DNA for the CDR3: TGTGCCAGCAGCCAGGATGGGACTAGCGGGAGGTCGACAGATACGCAGTATTTT. Amino acid sequence: CASSQDGTSGRSTDTQYF.

The sample holds a few counts of this clone. The V call is TRBV7-2, the J call TRBJ2-1, with 13 bases matching TRBD2. CDR1 is SGHTA and CDR2 is FQGNSA in the germline V gene. This CDR3 is 18 amino acids long. The trim removed 2 bases at V and 5 bases at J, leaving 9 bases unmatched. The CDR3 is CASSLYTSGRAKHNEQFF. The CDR3 nucleotides read TGTGCCAGCAGCTTATATACTAGCGGGAGGGCCAAACACAATGAGCAGTTCTTC.

This rearrangement joins TRBV7-6 to TRBJ2-1; D not resolved. Germline loops: CDR1 SGHVS, CDR2 FNYEAQ. CDR3 length: 13 residues. The V end lost 4 bases, the J end lost 1 base, and 5 bases lay between the germline ends. The CDR3 sequence: CASSSRSYNEQFF. CDR3 nucleotide sequence: TGTGCCAGCAGCTCGAGGTCCTACAATGAGCAGTTCTTC.

As to this clone: The sample has other DNA sequences that encode this CDR3 too. V usage is TRBV9 and J usage is TRBJ2-5; perhaps D is TRBD1 or TRBD2 (5 bases each). Germline values: CDR1 SGDLS, CDR2 YYNGEE. The CDR3 covers 15 residues. The ends were cut back, 4 bases at V and 2 bases at J, with 15 bases in the middle. The CDR3 sequence: CASSPRGVLQETQYF. The CDR3 nucleotides read TGTGCCAGCAGCCCAAGAGGGGTCTTGCAAGAGACCCAGTACTTC.

The genes are TRBV6-5 and TRBJ2-7; tentative D call: TRBD1 (6 bases). Between the trimmed V and J ends, which lost 6 bases and 2 bases, there was a span of 17 bases. The CDR3 has 15 amino acids. CDR1 and CDR2 (germline): MNHEY, SVGAGI. CDR3 DNA sequence: TGTGCCAGCAGCAGAACCGGGACAAGCACCTACGAGCAGTACTTC. This gives the protein CASSRTGTSTYEQYF.

The chain combines TRBV7-8 with TRBJ2-7, with TRBD1 identical over 8 bases. The CDR3 extends over 16 amino acids. CDR1 is SGHVS and CDR2 is FQNEAQ in the germline V gene. V dropped 4 bases and J dropped 1; count of bases not matched to a gene: 9. The CDR3 region is CASSSTGAGTSYEQYF. In DNA form, the CDR3 reads TGTGCCAGCAGCTCGACAGGGGCTGGGACGTCCTACGAGCAGTACTTC.

This sequence joins TRBV27 and TRBJ2-7, with D uncertain. Germline values: CDR1 MNHEY, CDR2 SMNVEV (reference sequence). The CDR3 spans 14 residues. The V gene lost 3 bases and the J gene lost 2 bases, with 11 bases spanning the gap. The DNA of the CDR3 is TGTGCCAGCAGTTTCCGACTGGATACCTACGAGCAGTACTTC. Translation: CASSFRLDTYEQYF.

This clone was observed a single time. The chain recombines TRBV6-6 with TRBJ2-7, with D maybe TRBD1 (6 bases). The CDR3 is 15 residues long. CDR1 is MNHNY, CDR2 SVGAGI, per germline (reference sequence). V lost 8 bases, J lost 3 bases, and 20 bases lay in between. The CDR3 spells CASQVAGSGVYEQYF. DNA for the CDR3: TGTGCCAGCCAGGTGGCAGGGTCAGGGGTCTACGAGCAGTACTTC.

V is TRBV6-5 and J is TRBJ1-2; D is unresolved. Trimming cost V 5 bases and J 8 bases, with 18 bases left between them. The length of the CDR3 is 14 residues. In germline, CDR1 is MNHEY, CDR2 SVGAGI. The CDR3: CASSHLDGSDGYTF. The CDR3 coding sequence is TGTGCCAGCAGTCATTTGGACGGATCCGACGGCTACACCTTC.

This clone was counted between two and nine times. The V call is TRBV11-2, the J call TRBJ1-1; D is unresolved. Germline assignment: CDR1 SGHAT and CDR2 FQNNGV. V lost 0 bases and J 11 bases, leaving 13 bases between the germline ends. The CDR3 length is 13 residues. CDR3 DNA: TGTGCCAGCAGCTTAGATCTGGGGTTGGAGGCTTTCTTT. Its translation: CASSLDLGLEAFF.